This T cell receptor beta chain came from a study of cytomegalovirus exposure and HLA in healthy donors. 60 Vbeta and 13 Jbeta primers were used in PCR. TCRdb keeps only in-frame clones here, not all; method: immunoSEQ multiplex PCR. The table shows 200,000 to 300,000 clones, with more than 75% occurring only once. Findings and caveats of the study: HLA alleles were associated with fewer than 20,000 TCR beta sequences in a later analysis at 0.05 false discovery rate.

This CDR3 contains 15 residues. Germline assignment: CDR1 LNHNV and CDR2 YYDKDF (reference sequence). Trimming pared 0 bases from V and 0 bases from J, leaving 9 bases between. Notes on this clone: Its antigen remains unknown.

J is TRBJ2-7 and V is TRBV15, with D perhaps matching TRBD2 (6 bases). The sample was PBMCs. This TCR derives from a girl between 2 and 10 years old in good health and CMV-seronegative. DNA of the CDR3: TGTGCCACCAGCAGAGAAAGGGGAGGCTCCTACGAGCAGTACTTC. Protein sequence: CATSRERGGSYEQYF.